This is a list of T cell receptor beta chains from one sample in a study of blood T cell repertoires in COVID-19. TCRdb's copy holds only in-frame clones and misses some; the assay was immunoSEQ multiplex PCR. The sample lists 280,000 or so clones; around 90% were seen once. Sequencing input: peripheral blood. These receptors originate from a man between 18 and 29 years old with active or convalescent COVID-19. CDR3s include the opening cysteine and the closing phenylalanine or tryptophan. D genes are given only for firm matches. Size is omitted from some rows. Given values are once, few, many or a class for expanded clones.

D: NA
size: NA
V: TRBV12-3/TRBV12-4
J: TRBJ1-1
CDR3: CASSFGGYTFF
DNA: TGTGCCAGCAGTTTCGGGGGATATACTTTCTTT

D: TRBD1
size: NA
V: TRBV4-3
J: TRBJ2-3
CDR3: CASSQDSDRGHRDTQYF
DNA: TGCGCCAGCAGCCAAGATAGCGACAGGGGGCATAGAGATACGCAGTATTTT

D: NA
size: NA
V: TRBV19
J: TRBJ2-2
CDR3: CASSMGGNTGELFF
DNA: TGTGCCAGTAGTATGGGGGGGAACACCGGGGAGCTGTTTTTT

D: NA
size: NA
V: TRBV7-3
J: TRBJ2-2
CDR3: CASSLPPDSKNTGELFF
DNA: TGTGCCAGCAGCTTGCCCCCGGACAGCAAAAACACCGGGGAGCTGTTTTTT

D: TRBD2
size: NA
V: TRBV15
J: TRBJ2-1
CDR3: CATSTLAGGPSEQFF
DNA: TGTGCCACCAGCACTCTAGCGGGGGGTCCTAGTGAGCAGTTCTTC

D: NA
size: NA
V: TRBV5-1
J: TRBJ1-2
CDR3: CASRESTGYRGYTF
DNA: TGCGCCAGCAGGGAATCGACAGGTTATCGAGGCTACACCTTC

D: TRBD2
size: NA
V: TRBV7-9
J: TRBJ2-7
CDR3: CASSFPGLAGGLQYF
DNA: TGTGCCAGCAGCTTTCCGGGACTAGCGGGGGGGTTGCAGTACTTC

D: TRBD1
size: NA
V: TRBV7-9
J: TRBJ1-2
CDR3: CASSLGQGVNGYGYTF
DNA: TGTGCCAGCAGCTTGGGACAGGGGGTGAATGGGTATGGCTACACCTTC

D: NA
size: NA
V: TRBV29-1
J: TRBJ2-7
CDR3: CSVPGHRYEQYF
DNA: TGCAGCGTTCCGGGACACCGCTACGAGCAGTACTTC

D: NA
size: NA
V: TRBV15
J: TRBJ2-1
CDR3: CATSSPGADNYNEQFF
DNA: TGTGCCACCAGCTCCCCAGGGGCGGACAACTACAATGAGCAGTTCTTC

D: NA
size: many
V: TRBV5-8
J: TRBJ1-5
CDR3: CASSLRNQPQHF
DNA: TGTGCCAGCAGCCTGAGAAATCAGCCCCAGCATTTT

D: TRBD2
size: NA
V: TRBV27
J: TRBJ2-1
CDR3: CASSGTSYNEQFF
DNA: TGTGCCAGCAGTGGGACTAGCTACAATGAGCAGTTCTTC

D: NA
size: NA
V: TRBV2
J: TRBJ1-1
CDR3: CASRRGEDTEAFF
DNA: TGTGCCAGCAGAAGAGGGGAGGACACTGAAGCTTTCTTT

D: TRBD2
size: once
V: TRBV13
J: TRBJ2-5
CDR3: CASSWGTSAARETQYF
DNA: TGTGCCAGCAGCTGGGGGACTAGCGCCGCAAGGGAGACCCAGTACTTC

D: TRBD2
size: few
V: TRBV4-1
J: TRBJ2-2
CDR3: CASSQDTGGGSGGPRNTGELFF
DNA: TGCGCCAGCAGCCAAGACACAGGAGGTGGTAGCGGGGGGCCAAGGAACACCGGGGAGCTGTTTTTT

D: TRBD1
size: once
V: TRBV5-1
J: TRBJ1-2
CDR3: CASRKGDRDYGYTF
DNA: TGCGCCAGCAGAAAAGGTGACAGGGACTATGGCTACACCTTC

D: TRBD1
size: NA
V: TRBV10-3
J: TRBJ1-2
CDR3: CAIRGSTGHYGYTF
DNA: TGTGCCATCAGGGGATCGACAGGGCACTATGGCTACACCTTC

D: NA
size: NA
V: TRBV28
J: TRBJ1-2
CDR3: CASSLSGTRGYTF
DNA: TGTGCCAGCAGTTTATCGGGGACTCGAGGCTACACCTTC

D: NA
size: once
V: TRBV6-2/TRBV6-3
J: TRBJ2-7
CDR3: CASSYSEIGTYYEQYF
DNA: TGTGCCAGCAGTTACTCCGAAATCGGGACTTACTACGAGCAGTACTTC

D: TRBD1
size: NA
V: TRBV6-5
J: TRBJ2-7
CDR3: CASSKTGPYEQYF
DNA: TGTGCCAGCTCCAAGACAGGGCCCTACGAGCAGTACTTC

D: TRBD1
size: few
V: TRBV6-2/TRBV6-3
J: TRBJ1-5
CDR3: CASSRDSGNQPQHF
DNA: TGTGCCAGCAGTCGGGACAGCGGCAATCAGCCCCAGCATTTT

D: TRBD1
size: NA
V: TRBV19
J: TRBJ2-2
CDR3: CATSHWDRAGELFF
DNA: TGTGCCACCTCACATTGGGACAGGGCCGGGGAGCTGTTTTTT

D: NA
size: NA
V: TRBV11-2
J: TRBJ2-5
CDR3: CASSVSGAETQYF
DNA: TGTGCCAGCAGCGTTAGCGGAGCGGAGACCCAGTACTTC

D: TRBD1
size: NA
V: TRBV10-1
J: TRBJ1-1
CDR3: CASSGGQGRRRVTEAFF
DNA: TGCGCCAGCAGTGGGGGACAGGGGCGGCGTAGGGTCACTGAAGCTTTCTTT

D: TRBD1
size: NA
V: TRBV9
J: TRBJ1-1
CDR3: CASRLIRDSTYQGGNTEAFF
DNA: TGTGCCAGCAGACTCATTAGGGACAGCACCTACCAAGGTGGGAACACTGAAGCTTTCTTT

D: NA
size: NA
V: TRBV4-3
J: TRBJ1-1
CDR3: CASSQLTVNTEAFF
DNA: TGCGCCAGCAGCCAATTAACAGTGAACACTGAAGCTTTCTTT

D: NA
size: NA
V: TRBV9
J: TRBJ1-4
CDR3: CASSVAGTNEKLFF
DNA: TGTGCCAGCAGCGTAGCAGGAACTAATGAAAAACTGTTTTTT

D: NA
size: NA
V: TRBV12-3/TRBV12-4
J: TRBJ2-7
CDR3: CASSFQAYEQYF
DNA: TGTGCCAGCAGTTTTCAGGCCTACGAGCAGTACTTC